One sample yielded the 19 T cell receptor beta chains listed below, sequenced in a study of regulatory T cells in long-lasting Graves disease. Documented time point: persistent/refractory GD, antithyroid drugs over 5 years with positive TRAb. PBMCs provided the RNA from which the TCR library was made. According to the study, TCR beta libraries were built with iRepertoire HTBI primers and CDR3-region Arm-PCR. TCRdb used MiXCR to reprocess the multiplex PCR reads, holding one entry per CDR3 protein. Among 450,000 or so distinct CDR3 sequences, 20% to 25% were seen once, and the ten largest hold around 13%. Sample: peripheral blood mononuclear cells (PBMCs), taken when the disease was refractory, from a patient treated with antithyroid drugs. These receptors all stem from a female donor with Graves disease.

This clonotype occurred many times. J is TRBJ1-6 and V is TRBV7-9; 11 nucleotides line up with TRBD1. There are 16 residues in the CDR3. Unmatched junction bases numbered 3, after V lost 0 bases and J lost 8 bases. The germline gives CDR1 SEHNR, CDR2 FQNEAQ (reference sequence). CDR3 protein: CASSLAAGQGDSPLHF. CDR3 nucleotides: TGTGCCAGCAGCTTAGCTGCGGGACAGGGGGATTCACCCCTCCACTTT.

This clonotype was detected a few times. The chain combines TRBV20-1 with TRBJ2-7; no clear D gene. Trimming removed 3 bases from V and 4 bases from J, with 4 bases in between. This CDR3 has 10 amino acids. Germline CDR1 reads DFQATT; CDR2 reads SNEGSKA (reference sequence). The CDR3 DNA reads TGCAGTGCTAGTCAGTACGAGCAGTACTTC. Translation: CSASQYEQYF.

This clonotype occurred many times. This chain connects TRBV6-1 to TRBJ1-5; no definite D call. CDR3 length: 11 residues. The germline CDR1 and CDR2 sequences are MNHNS and SASEGT. V lost 6 bases and J lost 3, with 3 bases in between. The CDR3 spells CASRNNQPQHF. As DNA, the CDR3 is TGTGCCAGCAGGAACAATCAGCCCCAGCATTTT.

This clonotype was detected ten times or more. The chain joins TRBV7-2 to TRBJ1-1; D possibly corresponds to TRBD1 (5 bases). CDR3 length: 13 residues. Germline values: CDR1 SGHTA, CDR2 FQGNSA. The V and J ends lost 5 bases and 7 bases respectively, with 14 bases between them. The CDR3 DNA sequence: TGTGCCAGCAGCCTAGTCCCAAGGGGTGAAGCTTTCTTT. It is translated as CASSLVPRGEAFF.

This clonotype was seen repeatedly, ten times or more. The chain uses TRBV28 and TRBJ1-5; tentative D call: TRBD1 (6 bases). This CDR3 is built from 15 residues. The V end lost 7 bases, the J end lost 1 base, and 14 bases lay between the germline ends. CDR1 MDHEN and CDR2 SYDVKM come from the germline V gene. The CDR3, as DNA: TGTGCCAGCACCCCCTCGGGGACAAGCAATCAGCCCCAGCATTTT. The encoded protein is CASTPSGTSNQPQHF. Full variable domain (outside the CDR3, taken from reference TRBV28 and TRBJ1-5): DVKVTQSSRYLVKRTGEKVFLECVQDMDHENMFWYRQDPGLGLRLIYFSYDVKMKEKGDIPEGYSVSREKKERFSLILESASTNQTSMYLCASTPSGTSNQPQHFGDGTRLSIL.

This clonotype was observed a handful of times. CDR3 DNA: TGCGCCAGCAGCTGGCTGGACAGTGCAACTAATGAAAAACTGTTTTTT. Translating gives CASSWLDSATNEKLFF. The chain recombines TRBV5-1 with TRBJ1-4, with a weak D call TRBD1 (6 bases). The ends were cut back, 3 bases at V and 0 bases at J, with 12 bases in the middle. Germline V gene lookup returns CDR1 SGHRS and CDR2 YFSETQ. The CDR3 covers 16 residues.

Comments on this clonotype: A much larger clone sits a single nucleotide away, making a read error possible. The rearrangement uses TRBV6-1 and TRBJ2-5, with TRBD1 matching 10 bases. CDR1 is MNHNS, CDR2 SASEGT, per germline. The CDR3 extends over 15 amino acids. Trimming removed 2 bases from V and 4 bases from J; junction bases left unmatched: 4. Here the CDR3 DNA reads TGTGCCAGCAGTGAACTGGACAGGGGGAGAGAGACCCAGTACTTC. This codes for CASSELDRGRETQYF.

This clonotype was counted many times. The chain carries TRBV11-2 and TRBJ1-1; D ambiguous. Germline loops: CDR1 SGHAT, CDR2 FQNNGV. V was cut by 8 bases and J by 6 bases, with 10 bases left in between. This CDR3 contains 11 residues. The CDR3 region is CASVGRAEAFF. Written as DNA, the CDR3 is TGTGCCAGCGTGGGTCGCGCTGAAGCTTTCTTT.

Ten or more counts support this clonotype. The chain joins TRBV11-2 to TRBJ1-1, with 10 nucleotides matching TRBD1. In germline, CDR1 is SGHAT, CDR2 FQNNGV. With 5 bases clipped from V and 3 bases from J, the junction kept 3 bases outside the gene matches. This CDR3 has 14 amino acids. The CDR3 protein is CASSRGTGDTEAFF. The CDR3 nucleotides are TGTGCCAGCAGCCGAGGGACAGGGGACACTGAAGCTTTCTTT.

This clonotype was seen many times. The chain employs TRBV19 and TRBJ2-2; either TRBD1 or TRBD2 may fit D (6 bases each). The CDR3 spans 14 residues. CDR1 LNHDA and CDR2 SQIVND come from the germline V gene (reference sequence). The ends were cut back, 11 bases at V and 5 bases at J, with 18 bases in the middle. The CDR3 spells CAGSQEGGTGELFF. DNA for the CDR3: TGTGCCGGAAGCCAGGAAGGGGGGACCGGGGAGCTGTTTTTT.

The genes are TRBV7-3 and TRBJ2-7; 7 bases agree with TRBD1. Germline CDR1 and CDR2: SGHTA and FQGTGA. J gave up 1 base and V 3 bases, and 6 bases lay outside the gene matches. CDR3 length: 15 residues. The CDR3 protein is CASSFTDRVSYEQYF. The CDR3, as DNA: TGTGCCAGCAGCTTTACCGACAGGGTTTCCTACGAGCAGTACTTC.

This clonotype was detected many times. This chain connects TRBV12-3 or TRBV12-4 to TRBJ2-7; TRBD1 aligns across 10 bases. J lost 7 bases, V lost 5 bases, and 8 bases had no gene match. The CDR3 is 14 residues long. CDR3 in amino acids: CASSVDRGLREQYF. CDR3 DNA sequence: TGTGCCAGCAGTGTCGACAGGGGGCTTCGTGAGCAGTACTTC.

This chain connects TRBV28 to TRBJ2-2, with D maybe TRBD2 (7 bases). CDR3 length equals 14 residues. V lost 8 bases and J lost 0, with 10 bases in between. Per the germline V gene, CDR1 is MDHEN and CDR2 is SYDVKM. CDR3 bases: TGTGCCAGCCACGGGGGGCCGAACACCGGGGAGCTGTTTTTT. This translates into CASHGGPNTGELFF.

This clonotype was recorded many times. The V gene is TRBV28, the J gene TRBJ2-7; D remains ambiguous. This CDR3 contains 14 residues. CDR1 is MDHEN and CDR2 is SYDVKM in the germline V gene. V was shortened by 6 bases and J by 6 bases, with 18 bases between the two germline ends. CDR3 nucleotides: TGTGCCAGCAGGCTTCTTTCCCCCCGCGGCGAGCAGTACTTC. Its protein product is CASRLLSPRGEQYF. The full variable domain, in which reference TRBV28 and TRBJ2-7 provide the parts outside the CDR3, is DVKVTQSSRYLVKRTGEKVFLECVQDMDHENMFWYRQDPGLGLRLIYFSYDVKMKEKGDIPEGYSVSREKKERFSLILESASTNQTSMYLCASRLLSPRGEQYFGPGTRLTVT.

This clonotype appeared many times. The chain links TRBV4-1 to TRBJ2-4; unclear D gene. The CDR3 loop spans 15 amino acids. Trimming removed 0 bases from V and 5 bases from J, with 11 bases in between. Per germline, CDR1 MGHRA and CDR2 YSYEKL. The DNA of the CDR3 is TGCGCCAGCAGCCAAGAAGGTTCAGGAGAAAACATTCAGTACTTC. Protein: CASSQEGSGENIQYF.

The sample holds many counts of this clonotype. The rearrangement uses TRBV6-9 and TRBJ2-6; TRBD1 is a possible D gene (6 bases). The CDR3 sequence is 17 residues long. Germline values: CDR1 MNHGY, CDR2 SVAAGI. With 3 bases removed from V and 0 bases from J, the gap between germline ends came to 12 bases. Here the CDR3 reads CASSYGQPNSGANVLTF. DNA of the CDR3: TGTGCCAGCAGTTACGGACAGCCAAACTCTGGGGCCAACGTCCTGACTTTC.

This clonotype was found many times. The rearrangement uses TRBV6-9 and TRBJ2-2; 11 bases map to TRBD2. V lost 3 bases to trimming and J lost 5 bases; unmatched junction nucleotides: 5. This CDR3 is built from 16 residues. Per the germline V gene, CDR1 is MNHGY and CDR2 is SVAAGI. CDR3 sequence reads: CASSYLAGGVTGELFF. The CDR3 region has the DNA TGTGCCAGCAGTTACCTAGCGGGAGGAGTGACCGGGGAGCTGTTTTTT.

The chain combines TRBV24-1 with TRBJ2-1; D might be TRBD1 or TRBD2, each matching 7 bases. The V end was cut by 4 bases, the J end by 4 bases, with 13 bases between. Germline-derived CDR1 and CDR2 are KGHDR and SFDVKD. The CDR3 is 15 amino acids. The CDR3 loop is CATSESGGAYNEQFF. CDR3 bases: TGTGCCACCAGTGAGTCAGGGGGGGCATACAATGAGCAGTTCTTC.

At least ten counts were recorded for this clonotype. The V call is TRBV6-2 or TRBV6-3, the J call TRBJ1-6, with a possible D match to TRBD1 (6 bases). V gave up 2 bases and J gave up 10 bases, with 15 bases separating them. The germline gives CDR1 MNHEY, CDR2 SVGEGT. The CDR3 has 15 residues. The CDR3 region is CASSYGGAQGSPLHF. Here the CDR3 DNA reads TGTGCCAGCAGTTACGGGGGGGCCCAAGGGTCACCCCTCCACTTT.